The rows below give T cell receptor beta chains drawn from one sample of a study of T cell repertoires in cytomegalovirus infection. MiXCR, run by TCRdb on the reads, gives a single entry per CDR3 protein. The table shows around 490,000 distinct CDR3 sequences, with more than 20% occurring only once. Sequenced: PBMCs. Receptors originate from a human donor in good health (CMV status not recorded). Some clones in this sample may be carry-over from other donors' samples. CDR3s leave out the opening cysteine and the closing phenylalanine or tryptophan. Clone sizes are given selectively: once, few, many, or a class where the clone is expanded.

v_gene	abundance	j_gene	CDR3aa
TRBV7-8	many	TRBJ1-4	ASSRAAGGEKLF
TRBV25-1	once	TRBJ1-2	ASSGLGTAYGYT
TRBV5-1	.	TRBJ1-1	ASSNVGHSEAF
TRBV7-9	many	TRBJ2-7	ASSLADRATYEQY
TRBV6-6	.	TRBJ1-1	ASRRRTEAF
TRBV6-5	.	TRBJ2-1	ASSPTAGIYNEQF
TRBV29-1	.	TRBJ2-7	SVETGQPYEQY
TRBV7-6	many	TRBJ2-7	ASSNRAPKGYEQY
TRBV11-3	few	TRBJ2-7	ASSQGSEQY
TRBV12-3/TRBV12-4	.	TRBJ2-3	ASSLAYGGDTQY
TRBV28	few	TRBJ1-2	ASRGGGSPIGGYT
TRBV20-1	few	TRBJ2-4	SANGQVWDIQY
TRBV7-4	.	TRBJ2-5	ASSLPGQASQETQY
TRBV30	.	TRBJ2-2	AWTGYTGELF
TRBV20-1	.	TRBJ2-5	SARDTRLAVQETQY
TRBV7-2	many	TRBJ2-1	ASSGGRRGLLYEQF
TRBV10-3	.	TRBJ2-5	AISRLSSGRGGETQY
TRBV7-9	.	TRBJ2-3	ARSLMGTDTQY
TRBV28	few	TRBJ1-6	ASSLTGNYSPLH
TRBV6-1	.	TRBJ1-1	ASSLLTGLAF
TRBV7-8	.	TRBJ1-2	ASSTRDGINYGYT
TRBV2	.	TRBJ2-1	ASSDPGLAVEQF
TRBV6-2/TRBV6-3	few	TRBJ2-1	ASSYVKVSPSYNEQF
TRBV6-2/TRBV6-3	few	TRBJ1-5	ASSYVSGNQPQH
TRBV12-3/TRBV12-4	many	TRBJ2-3	ASNDPRTGDTPDTQY
TRBV18	.	TRBJ1-1	ASSPAGAATEAF
TRBV19	.	TRBJ1-1	ASTPPASTEAF
TRBV18	.	TRBJ2-1	ASSPRAGDNEQF
TRBV4-3	few	TRBJ2-3	ASSQGVADTDTQY
TRBV27	many	TRBJ2-5	ASSPGLASETQY
TRBV4-1	few	TRBJ2-3	ASSLFAPGGEDTQY
TRBV7-9	few	TRBJ2-1	ASGPPRLAVHNEQF
TRBV7-2	many	TRBJ2-5	ASSPQGRETQY
TRBV6-1	few	TRBJ1-1	ASSEWTENTEAF
TRBV6-6	many	TRBJ1-3	ASSYSVNSGNTIY
TRBV10-3	.	TRBJ2-3	AISASGSSWTQY
TRBV27	.	TRBJ2-6	ASSSGQGTSGANVLT
TRBV30	.	TRBJ2-3	AWANGLAGGTDTQY
TRBV27	.	TRBJ1-1	ASRSRDRNTEAF
TRBV4-1	.	TRBJ1-5	ASSQDRGEGQPQH
TRBV7-9	many	TRBJ2-2	ASRRDSTSNGAGELF
TRBV5-1	few	TRBJ2-5	ASSLHETQY
TRBV11-2	.	TRBJ1-4	ASSLGPAERGEKLF
TRBV7-8	many	TRBJ1-3	ASSSQGKTGNTIY
TRBV7-2	many	TRBJ2-1	ASSRDSSYNEQF
TRBV30	once	TRBJ2-5	AWRGGQAAQETQY
TRBV14	few	TRBJ2-1	ASSPLAEGYNEQF
TRBV12-3/TRBV12-4	few	TRBJ1-5	ASRRQDSNQPQH
TRBV7-9	few	TRBJ1-2	ASSFGTGGVNYGYT
TRBV19	few	TRBJ1-2	ASSIPGSIYGYT
TRBV6-5	few	TRBJ2-1	ASSYGAVRTARDEQF
TRBV29-1	.	TRBJ2-1	SVLRAFTSYNEQF
TRBV12-5	.	TRBJ1-6	ASGSTGGDSPLH
TRBV6-2/TRBV6-3	.	TRBJ2-3	ASNKDYLTDTQY
TRBV7-2	many	TRBJ2-3	ASSLAGTSQDTQY
TRBV7-2	many	TRBJ1-1	ASRTGTVNTEAF
TRBV6-4	many	TRBJ2-1	ASSDEAISSYNEQF
TRBV12-3/TRBV12-4	.	TRBJ1-4	ASRGTGPHEKLF